This is a list of T cell receptor beta chains from one sample in a study of blood T cell repertoires in COVID-19. TCRdb's copy holds only in-frame clones and misses some; the assay was immunoSEQ multiplex PCR. This sample has 30,000 to 40,000 clones, with approximately 77% found just once. The sample consisted of peripheral blood. These receptors all come from a human donor in a cohort sampled during active COVID-19. Each CDR3 is given without its conserved first and last residue. The order of the fields is clone size, V gene, J gene, CDR3 protein. Some rows mark clone size as missing; the rest say once, few, many or name a class of expanded clone.

clone_size: .
v_call: TRBV21-1
j_call: TRBJ2-7
cdr3_aa: ASSNWQFSYEQY

clone_size: .
v_call: TRBV7-5
j_call: TRBJ1-2
cdr3_aa: ARSLWQGARYGYT

clone_size: .
v_call: TRBV6-6
j_call: TRBJ1-1
cdr3_aa: ASSTPGEGTEAF

clone_size: .
v_call: TRBV20-1
j_call: TRBJ1-1
cdr3_aa: SATQGRGAF

clone_size: few
v_call: TRBV6-6
j_call: TRBJ1-2
cdr3_aa: ASSPGANYGYT

clone_size: .
v_call: TRBV7-9
j_call: TRBJ2-7
cdr3_aa: ASSSTGGNSYEQY

clone_size: few
v_call: TRBV11-3
j_call: TRBJ2-3
cdr3_aa: ASSLGVSRGPSTDTQY

clone_size: .
v_call: TRBV6-6
j_call: TRBJ1-2
cdr3_aa: ASSPQAGPNT

clone_size: .
v_call: TRBV11-2
j_call: TRBJ2-1
cdr3_aa: ASSLVRGSLGEQF

clone_size: once
v_call: TRBV24-1
j_call: TRBJ2-5
cdr3_aa: ATGGTGGAWETQY

clone_size: .
v_call: TRBV6-5
j_call: TRBJ1-1
cdr3_aa: ATLTALNTEAF

clone_size: .
v_call: TRBV21-1
j_call: TRBJ2-2
cdr3_aa: ARGGLDSHVRPGELF

clone_size: .
v_call: TRBV28
j_call: TRBJ2-3
cdr3_aa: ASTGTASTDTQY

clone_size: .
v_call: TRBV30
j_call: TRBJ1-1
cdr3_aa: AWSVQYTEAF

clone_size: .
v_call: TRBV6-5
j_call: TRBJ2-7
cdr3_aa: ASRPLLRDYEQY

clone_size: .
v_call: TRBV28
j_call: TRBJ2-3
cdr3_aa: ASGGNWGIAGGLITDTQY

clone_size: once
v_call: TRBV6-5
j_call: TRBJ1-1
cdr3_aa: ASRLDRGPEAF

clone_size: .
v_call: TRBV6-1
j_call: TRBJ1-2
cdr3_aa: ASSEAGGFYGYT

clone_size: .
v_call: TRBV4-1
j_call: TRBJ1-5
cdr3_aa: ASSHELHLSNQPQH

clone_size: .
v_call: TRBV19
j_call: TRBJ2-5
cdr3_aa: ASSIGGGGETQY

clone_size: once
v_call: TRBV20-1
j_call: TRBJ2-5
cdr3_aa: SAVPQETQY

clone_size: .
v_call: TRBV3-1/TRBV3-2
j_call: TRBJ2-1
cdr3_aa: ASSPQMRQGYNEQF

clone_size: .
v_call: TRBV27
j_call: TRBJ2-2
cdr3_aa: ASSSGQGSPGELF

clone_size: .
v_call: TRBV28
j_call: TRBJ2-3
cdr3_aa: ASSLGGTLAGTQY

clone_size: .
v_call: TRBV10-3
j_call: TRBJ2-3
cdr3_aa: AISEWTGTDTQY

clone_size: .
v_call: TRBV30
j_call: TRBJ1-5
cdr3_aa: AWSEENQPQH

clone_size: .
v_call: TRBV10-3
j_call: TRBJ2-2
cdr3_aa: AIDDSTGELF

clone_size: .
v_call: TRBV5-6
j_call: TRBJ1-3
cdr3_aa: ASRATGAGNTIY